This TCR beta chain was identified in a study of T cells after posttransplantation cyclophosphamide. TCRdb keeps only in-frame clones here, not all; method: immunoSEQ multiplex PCR. This record lists tens of thousands of clones, none seen once only, and the top ten clones contain roughly 2.3%. Ten or more counts support this clone. The CDR3 has 12 amino acids. Germline V gene lookup returns CDR1 ENHRY and CDR2 SYGVKD. With 4 bases removed from V and 6 bases from J, the gap between germline ends came to 6 bases. This TCR was recovered from a man aged 40-49 years in good health, CMV-negative, and a related stem cell transplant donor. Sequencing was done on a sample of PBMCs. The rearrangement joins TRBV10-3 to TRBJ2-2; D not resolved. For the CDR3, the DNA is TGTGCCATCAGTGCGGTGGCCGGGGAGCTGTTTTTT. This codes for CAISAVAGELFF.